What follows are 12 T cell receptor beta chains derived from one specimen sequenced in a study of shared clonotypes between healthy human individuals. Libraries were prepared by immunoSEQ multiplex PCR; TCRdb keeps only in-frame clonotypes and omits some of them. The data show millions of clones, roughly 95% seen once. Sequencing was done on a sample of naive CD4+ T cells sorted from blood. As to subset: CD45RA+ positively selected. The receptors originated from a man aged 18 to 30 in good health.

This chain joins TRBV7-2 and TRBJ1-2; D uncertain. Germline CDR1 reads SGHTA; CDR2 reads FQGNSA. Between the trimmed V and J ends, which lost 5 bases and 6 bases, there was a span of 13 bases. CDR3 length: 13 residues. The CDR3 DNA is TGTGCCAGCAGCCCCGACACCGGGAATGGCTACACCTTC. Residues: CASSPDTGNGYTF.

Regarding this clone: Other DNA sequences from this sample encode an identical CDR3 as well. This sequence joins TRBV27 and TRBJ2-3; 8 nucleotides match TRBD1. CDR1 and CDR2 from the germline V gene are MNHEY and SMNVEV (reference sequence). The CDR3 is made up of 14 amino acids. After removal of 6 bases from V and 3 bases from J, the junction contained 5 bases not matched to a gene. The CDR3 here is CASSLGQGTDTQYF. Written as DNA, the CDR3 is TGTGCCAGCAGCCTCGGACAGGGTACAGATACGCAGTATTTT.

This clone was seen only once. V gene TRBV4-1 combines with J gene TRBJ2-5, with 8 bases identical to TRBD1. Trimming took 1 base from V and 5 from J; bases not matched to a gene: 6. CDR1 and CDR2 (germline): MGHRA, YSYEKL. This CDR3 contains 15 residues. CDR3 DNA sequence: TGCGCCAGCAGCCAAGGTGGACAGGGTTTGGAGACCCAGTACTTC. Amino acid sequence: CASSQGGQGLETQYF.

This chain joins TRBV10-2 and TRBJ1-5; 8 bases are shared with TRBD1. This CDR3 is 14 amino acids long. With V trimmed by 6 bases and J by 7 bases, 8 bases remained unmatched. CDR1 and CDR2 from the germline V gene are WSHSY and SAAADI. The DNA for the CDR3 is TGCGCCAGCAGGGCAGGGGGCGCAGGGCAGCCCCAGCATTTT. This translates into CASRAGGAGQPQHF.

CDR3 DNA: TGCGCCAGCAGAGAGGGGGCGACAGATACGCAGTATTTT. It translates to CASREGATDTQYF. The chain carries TRBV5-1 and TRBJ2-3, with TRBD1 matching over 7 bases. The CDR3 runs to 13 residues. Losses at the gene ends were 5 bases for V and 3 bases for J; bases not matched to a gene: 3. Germline V gene sequence: CDR1 SGHRS, CDR2 YFSETQ.

The V and J genes are TRBV5-1 and TRBJ1-2; 10 nucleotides match TRBD1. V lost 4 bases and J lost 8; bases outside the gene matches: 5. Germline assignment: CDR1 SGHRS and CDR2 YFSETQ. The CDR3 has 13 amino acids. CDR3: CASSPGQGKGYTF. For the CDR3, the DNA is TGCGCCAGCAGCCCGGGACAGGGGAAAGGCTACACCTTC.

The chain joins TRBV30 to TRBJ2-5; D remains unclear. V shed 8 bases and J shed 1 base, with 11 bases lying between them. The CDR3 length is 12 residues. Germline CDR1 GTSNPN, CDR2 SVGIG (reference sequence). Here the CDR3 DNA reads TGTGCCCTCGGGCAGACCCAAGAGACCCAGTACTTC. Residues: CALGQTQETQYF.

The chain employs TRBV7-9 and TRBJ1-4, with TRBD1 identical over 7 bases. The CDR3 loop spans 15 amino acids. The trim removed 5 bases at V and 6 bases at J, leaving 9 bases unmatched. Per germline, CDR1 SEHNR and CDR2 FQNEAQ (reference sequence). CDR3 in DNA: TGTGCCAGCAGCCGCCTACCCGGACAGGATGAAAAACTGTTTTTT. It specifies CASSRLPGQDEKLFF.

The chain links TRBV30 to TRBJ1-2; TRBD1 agrees at 9 bases. The germline CDR1 and CDR2 sequences are GTSNPN and SVGIG (reference sequence). Trimming at V came to 5 bases and at J to 4 bases, leaving 5 bases not matched to a gene. The CDR3 is 13 amino acids. CDR3 in amino acids: CAWDRDRVYGYTF. The CDR3 nucleotides read TGTGCCTGGGACCGGGACAGGGTCTATGGCTACACCTTC.

The V gene is TRBV10-3, the J gene TRBJ2-1; unclear D gene. Germline CDR1 ENHRY, CDR2 SYGVKD. The CDR3 runs 12 residues. Trimming removed 2 bases from V and 8 bases from J, with 7 bases in between. This CDR3 reads CAISEIVYEQFF. CDR3 nucleotides: TGTGCCATCAGTGAGATCGTCTATGAGCAGTTCTTC.

This chain links TRBV7-2 with TRBJ1-2, with D possibly matching TRBD1 (5 bases). This CDR3 comprises 16 residues. The germline V gene encodes CDR1 SGHTA and CDR2 FQGNSA. V lost 1 base and J lost 5, with 17 bases in between. CDR3: CASSLGRAYSSYGYTF. As DNA, the CDR3 is TGTGCCAGCAGCTTAGGCAGGGCCTACTCGTCTTATGGCTACACCTTC.

This clone was found once. This chain links TRBV6-5 with TRBJ2-2, with D perhaps matching TRBD1 or TRBD2 (6 bases each). The CDR3 extends over 15 amino acids. The ends were cut back, 5 bases at V and 3 bases at J, with 13 bases in the middle. Per germline, CDR1 MNHEY and CDR2 SVGAGI. This chain's CDR3 is CASSRGTFHTGELFF. CDR3 coding DNA: TGTGCCAGCAGTAGGGGGACTTTTCACACCGGGGAGCTGTTTTTT.